This T cell receptor (beta chain) was found in a study of blood T cells in healthy people across ages. Study-wide background: Capturing about one barcoded beta molecule per two T cells was achieved by template switching.

A sample-barcoded 5' primer and a J-beta primer mix were used in a second PCR of roughly 7 to 11 cycles. A template-switch adaptor that had 12 random nucleotides put a tag on each cDNA molecule. A single record per CDR3 protein comes from TCRdb applying MiXCR to the 5' RACE reads. The table includes about 1.8 million distinct CDR3 sequences, around half detected once. Individuals who donated were healthy Caucasians from Russia aged about 6 to 100. It was around 10 milliliters of peripheral blood that were drawn from each donor. Trimming removed 10 bases at V and 3 bases at J, with 16 bases between. CDR1 and CDR2 from the germline V gene are MDHEN and SYDVKM. The CDR3 sequence is 13 residues long.

Sequenced sample: blood. This chain links TRBV28 with TRBJ2-7; no clear D gene. The receptor was isolated from a woman aged 40-49 years in good health. Here the CDR3 DNA reads TGTGCCACCCGGGTCAACCCCAGCTACGAGCAGTACTTC. Amino acids: CATRVNPSYEQYF.